What follows describes a single T cell receptor (beta chain). The antigen is undetermined. This CDR3 comprises 14 residues. CDR1 is SGHRS and CDR2 is YFSETQ in the germline V gene. V dropped 5 bases and J dropped 4; count of bases not matched to a gene: 5. This record belongs to a study of cytomegalovirus exposure and HLA in healthy donors. The donors were part of the validation cohort, which consisted of under 150 subjects and was separate from the first cohort of several hundred subjects. Study findings and constraints: The dataset shows that most TCR sequences were rare, while some public TCRs occurred in many donors.

Assay: immunoSEQ multiplex PCR; the TCRdb copy retains only in-frame clones and omits some. The sample yields over 200,000 clones, around 88% seen once. The chain uses TRBV5-1 and TRBJ1-1; 10 nucleotides line up with TRBD1. This TCR derives from a young woman in good health and CMV-seronegative. Specimen: PBMCs. The CDR3 DNA is TGCGCCAGCAGAATTGGACAGGGGGGCACTGAAGCTTTCTTT. Protein sequence: CASRIGQGGTEAFF.